The next 5 T cell receptor beta chains were all read from a single sample in a study of blood T cells in healthy people across ages. Next came a second PCR, run for about 7 to 12 cycles, which used a sample-barcoded 5' primer along with a J-beta primer mix. TCRdb reprocessed the 5' RACE reads with MiXCR, giving one entry per CDR3 protein. The sample records hundreds of thousands of distinct CDR3 sequences, about 53% being singletons. What was sequenced was blood. All receptors come from an older man in good health.

This clonotype was counted between two and nine times. This chain links TRBV7-3 with TRBJ2-2; possible D gene TRBD2, 5 bases. Trimming pared 5 bases from V and 0 bases from J, leaving 19 bases between. The CDR3 totals 18 residues. CDR1 is SGHTA and CDR2 is FQGTGA in the germline V gene. CDR3 sequence: CASSPIPSDGTNTGELFF. Here the CDR3 DNA reads TGTGCCAGCAGCCCGATCCCCTCCGACGGGACGAACACCGGGGAGCTGTTTTTT.

The J gene is TRBJ2-2, the V gene TRBV9; D might be TRBD2 (6 bases). Germline CDR1 SGDLS, CDR2 YYNGEE. V shed 3 bases and J shed 6 bases, with 12 bases lying between them. The CDR3 spans 14 residues. CDR3 nucleotide sequence: TGTGCCAGCAGCGGTCGGGGGTGGCCCGGGGAGCTGTTTTTT. It yields the protein CASSGRGWPGELFF.

The chain carries TRBV15 and TRBJ2-4; a possible D gene is TRBD1 (5 bases). Germline assignment: CDR1 LNHNV and CDR2 YYDKDF (reference sequence). V gave up 5 bases and J gave up 0 bases, with 11 bases separating them. The CDR3 is 15 amino acids. Written as DNA, the CDR3 is TGTGCCACCAGCGAGCCAGGGTTAGCCAAAAACATTCAGTACTTC. It is translated as CATSEPGLAKNIQYF.

The CDR3 protein is CSARAGLTTDTQYF. The DNA for the CDR3 is TGCAGTGCTAGAGCGGGACTTACCACAGATACGCAGTATTTT. The chain recombines TRBV20-1 with TRBJ2-3; tentatively, D is TRBD2 (6 bases). Trimming removed 1 base at V and 2 bases at J, with 10 bases between. This CDR3 has 14 residues. Germline V gene data show CDR1 as DFQATT and CDR2 as SNEGSKA (reference sequence).

The V and J genes are TRBV5-6 and TRBJ1-5, with D perhaps matching TRBD1 (6 bases). CDR1 is SGHDT, CDR2 YYEEEE, per germline. This CDR3 comprises 16 residues. The V and J ends lost 0 bases and 6 bases respectively, with 16 bases between them. This chain's CDR3 is CASSLAGGRSLQPQHF. CDR3 nucleotide sequence: TGTGCCAGCAGCTTGGCCGGGGGGCGCTCACTTCAGCCCCAGCATTTT.